Below, 13 T cell receptor beta chains from the same sample are listed, as sequenced in a study of T cell responses to AZD1222 COVID-19 vaccine. Sequencing used immunoSEQ multiplex PCR; TCRdb keeps in-frame clones, though not all of them. The profile covers roughly 96,000 clones, with approximately 88% appearing a single time and about 2.5% taken by the ten largest. The sequencing used peripheral blood, collected on day 0 of AZD1222 vaccination. The source of these receptors is an adult in good health.

This chain uses TRBV27 with TRBJ1-2, with 10 bases lining up with TRBD1. The ends lost 5 bases at V and 6 bases at J; junction bases unmatched: 6. CDR1 is MNHEY, CDR2 SMNVEV, per germline (reference sequence). CDR3 length equals 14 residues. The CDR3 sequence is CASSGWTGGNGYTF. For the CDR3, the DNA is TGTGCCAGCAGTGGGTGGACAGGGGGGAATGGCTACACCTTC.

The gene calls are TRBV19 and TRBJ1-2, with a weak D call TRBD1 (6 bases). CDR1 is LNHDA and CDR2 is SQIVND in the germline V gene (reference sequence). The V and J ends lost 2 bases and 3 bases respectively, with 7 bases between them. The CDR3 extends over 13 amino acids. The CDR3 loop is CASSINRDYGYTF. The DNA for the CDR3 is TGTGCCAGTAGTATAAACAGGGACTATGGCTACACCTTC.

This clone was seen a handful of times. The rearrangement links TRBV4-3 to TRBJ1-1, with no clear D. CDR1 is LGHNA and CDR2 is YSLEER in the germline V gene. The V end lost 0 bases, the J end lost 1 base, and 9 bases lay between the germline ends. The CDR3 runs to 15 residues. In DNA form, the CDR3 reads TGCGCCAGCAGCCAAGATGGGATGGGGAACACTGAAGCTTTCTTT. Translated: CASSQDGMGNTEAFF.

This chain connects TRBV28 to TRBJ1-5, with 8 bases lining up with TRBD1. There are 13 residues in the CDR3. Germline CDR1 MDHEN, CDR2 SYDVKM. The V segment lost 10 bases and the J segment 9 bases; nucleotides outside the gene matches: 11. The CDR3 loop is CATNPGGLRPQHF. The CDR3 DNA is TGTGCCACGAACCCAGGGGGCCTCAGGCCCCAGCATTTT. The whole variable domain, filled in from reference TRBV28 and TRBJ1-5, reads DVKVTQSSRYLVKRTGEKVFLECVQDMDHENMFWYRQDPGLGLRLIYFSYDVKMKEKGDIPEGYSVSREKKERFSLILESASTNQTSMYLCATNPGGLRPQHFGDGTRLSIL.

The sample holds one count of this clone. V gene TRBV6-5 combines with J gene TRBJ2-7, with unresolved D. The CDR3 loop spans 14 amino acids. CDR1 is MNHEY and CDR2 is SVGAGI in the germline V gene. V was shortened by 5 bases and J by 0 bases, with 11 bases between the two germline ends. The CDR3 coding sequence is TGTGCCAGCAGTCCGACCGTTGGCTCCTACGAGCAGTACTTC. Amino acids: CASSPTVGSYEQYF.

The rearrangement joins TRBV5-5 to TRBJ2-5, with D perhaps being TRBD1 or TRBD2 (5 bases each). Trimming took 0 bases from V and 5 from J, leaving 11 bases between them. This CDR3 is built from 14 residues. Germline loops: CDR1 SGHKS, CDR2 YYEKEE (reference sequence). The CDR3 DNA sequence: TGTGCCAGCAGCTTGGTTCCAGGGAGCGAGACCCAGTACTTC. It codes for CASSLVPGSETQYF.

This rearrangement joins TRBV29-1 to TRBJ1-3; D ambiguous. V lost 5 bases and J lost 4, with 12 bases in between. The germline V gene has CDR1 SQVTM and CDR2 ANQGSEA. This CDR3 contains 13 residues. Here the CDR3 DNA reads TGCAGCGTTCGGGGTTTGAGCGGAAACACCATATATTTT. Translation: CSVRGLSGNTIYF. Combining the CDR3 with reference TRBV29-1 and TRBJ1-3 gives the whole variable domain SAVISQKPSRDICQRGTSLTIQCQVDSQVTMMFWYRQQPGQSLTLIATANQGSEATYESGFVIDKFPISRPNLTFSTLTVSNMSPEDSSIYLCSVRGLSGNTIYFGEGSWLTVV.

This rearrangement joins TRBV10-1 to TRBJ2-7; the match to TRBD2 covers 14 bases. The length of the CDR3 is 16 residues. Unmatched junction bases numbered 6, after V lost 4 bases and J lost 4 bases. CDR1 is WNHNN and CDR2 is SYGVQD in the germline V gene (reference sequence). The CDR3 nucleotides read TGCGCCAGCAGTGGGGGGACTAGCGGGAGAATGTACGAGCAGTACTTC. Residues: CASSGGTSGRMYEQYF.

The V and J genes are TRBV27 and TRBJ1-1, with D unresolved. V lost 4 bases and J lost 2, with 8 bases in between. Looked up from germline, CDR1 is MNHEY and CDR2 is SMNVEV (reference sequence). There are 13 residues in the CDR3. The CDR3 DNA reads as TGTGCCAGCAGTTACACAGCCAACACTGAAGCTTTCTTT. Translation: CASSYTANTEAFF.

The chain combines TRBV7-9 with TRBJ1-2; no firm D call. This CDR3 region has 14 residues. V lost 2 bases and J lost 2, with 9 bases in between. Germline CDR1 and CDR2: SEHNR and FQNEAQ (reference sequence). Here the CDR3 reads CASSLSLMNYGYTF. The DNA of the CDR3 is TGTGCCAGCAGCTTAAGCTTAATGAACTATGGCTACACCTTC.

The rearrangement links TRBV6-2 or TRBV6-3 to TRBJ1-1; no definite D call. Trimming pared 4 bases from V and 1 base from J, leaving 19 bases between. The CDR3 runs 17 residues. Germline CDR1 is MNHEY and CDR2 is SVGEGT. The DNA of the CDR3 is TGTGCCAGCAGTTTAAGGTCTTCCGCACCCTCGAACACTGAAGCTTTCTTT. Protein sequence: CASSLRSSAPSNTEAFF.

This rearrangement joins TRBV28 to TRBJ1-2; D perhaps matches TRBD1 (5 bases). Germline V gene lookup returns CDR1 MDHEN and CDR2 SYDVKM. The CDR3 length is 12 residues. Trimming removed 6 bases at V and 4 bases at J, with 9 bases between. This CDR3 reads CASRGDGYGYTF. The CDR3 DNA is TGTGCCAGCAGGGGGGATGGCTATGGCTACACCTTC.

Only one count was recorded for this clone. The chain recombines TRBV9 with TRBJ2-2; D is perhaps TRBD2 (5 bases). Germline V gene sequence: CDR1 SGDLS, CDR2 YYNGEE. This CDR3 is built from 14 residues. The V end was cut by 3 bases, the J end by 5 bases, with 11 bases between. The CDR3 bases are TGTGCCAGCAGCGGACGTACGGGGACCGGGGAGCTGTTTTTT. Translated, it gives CASSGRTGTGELFF.